The 30 T cell receptor beta chains given below trace back to one sample, sequenced in a study of glioma-infiltrating T cells. The iRepertoire nested amplicon-rescue multiplex PCR amplified TCR alpha and beta CDR3s from RNA. TCRdb re-called the multiplex PCR reads through MiXCR, storing one row per CDR3 protein. The sample shows under 200,000 distinct CDR3 sequences, around 42% of them seen only once. Sequenced material: glioma tissue, nonneoplastic brain tissue, or PBMCs (not recorded which). Receptors were obtained from a human donor with low-grade glioma or glioblastoma, undergoing nonglioma brain surgery, or in good health (not recorded which).

The chain recombines TRBV20-1 with TRBJ1-2; D is unresolved. Germline loops: CDR1 DFQATT, CDR2 SNEGSKA (reference sequence). The CDR3 has 11 residues. DNA of the CDR3: TGCAGCGTTGGGAAGGATAGTGGATACACCTTC. The encoded protein is CSVGKDSGYTF.

A note on this clonotype: A much bigger clone sits one base away, suggesting this may be a read error. The missing conserved phenylalanine or tryptophan at the end of this CDR3 makes a read error likely. The V and J genes are TRBV24-1 and TRBJ1-2; 7 bases are a match to TRBD1. The CDR3 contains 13 residues. CDR1 and CDR2 (germline): KGHDR, SFDVKD. With V trimmed by 3 bases and J by 7 bases, 4 bases remained unmatched. CDR3 sequence: CATSDPTGAGYTS. DNA for the CDR3: TGTGCCACCAGTGATCCCACAGGGGCTGGCTACACCTCC.

Remarks on this clonotype: Just one base apart from a much larger clone, this may be a read error. The genes are TRBV2 and TRBJ1-3; D unresolved. The germline CDR1 and CDR2 sequences are SNHLY and FYNNEI. V was pared by 8 bases and J by 0 bases, with 8 bases between. The CDR3 length is 13 residues. The CDR3: CASWRVSGNTIYF. The CDR3 nucleotides are TGTGCCAGCTGGCGGGTCTCTGGAAACACCATATATTTT.

This clonotype was found many times. This chain uses TRBV6-6 with TRBJ2-7; TRBD1 agrees at 9 bases. The V gene's germline CDR1 is MNHNY and CDR2 SVGAGI (reference sequence). J lost 6 bases, V lost 2 bases, and 8 bases had no gene match. This CDR3 is built from 15 residues. CDR3 sequence: CASSYDGTGISEQYF. The CDR3 nucleotides read TGTGCCAGCAGTTACGACGGGACAGGGATCAGCGAGCAGTACTTC.

Regarding this clonotype: An end of the junction differs from the germline gene, which may be a read error. The chain recombines TRBV18 with TRBJ2-3; D is undetermined. The CDR3 is 15 residues long. The germline V gene encodes CDR1 KGHSH and CDR2 LQKENI. The CDR3 is CASSPLYQRPDTKYF. The CDR3 DNA follows: TGTGCCAGCTCACCATTGTACCAGCGTCCGGATACGAAGTATTTT.

Only a few counts were recorded for this clonotype. The rearrangement links TRBV5-1 to TRBJ2-3; maybe TRBD1 (5 bases). Germline loops: CDR1 SGHRS, CDR2 YFSETQ. V gave up 0 bases and J gave up 4 bases, with 12 bases separating them. This CDR3 has 15 residues. As DNA, the CDR3 is TGCGCCAGCAGCTTGGCCGTCAGGGATTCAGATACGCAGTATTTT. Its protein product is CASSLAVRDSDTQYF.

This clonotype was counted a few times. This rearrangement joins TRBV11-1 to TRBJ2-1, with 11 nucleotides matching TRBD2. This CDR3 comprises 18 residues. V was pared by 1 base and J by 10 bases, with 15 bases of the junction left unmatched. Germline V lookup: CDR1 SGHAT, CDR2 FQDESV (reference sequence). CDR3 region: CASSLGISGRGVWDEQFF. In DNA form, the CDR3 reads TGTGCCAGCAGCTTAGGGATTAGCGGGAGGGGGGTTTGGGACGAGCAGTTCTTC.

Notes on this clonotype: With a much larger clone just one base away, this may be a read error. This sequence joins TRBV24-1 and TRBJ1-5; D call uncertain. This CDR3 has 13 amino acids. From germline, CDR1 is KGHDR and CDR2 SFDVKD. The CDR3 DNA sequence: TGTGCCACCAGTGATTTTGGCAATAAGCCCCAGCATTTT. Protein sequence: CATSDFGNKPQHF.

In its sample, this clonotype was seen many times. V gene TRBV28 combines with J gene TRBJ1-1, with TRBD1 identical over 8 bases. This CDR3 has 14 amino acids. Trimming took 11 bases from V and 0 from J; bases not matched to a gene: 8. CDR1 MDHEN and CDR2 SYDVKM come from the germline V gene. DNA of the CDR3: TGTGCCGGAACAAGACAGGGGCTGAACACTGAAGCTTTCTTT. Translated, it gives CAGTRQGLNTEAFF.

The V call is TRBV5-1, the J call TRBJ2-1; 9 nucleotides line up with TRBD2. The CDR3 loop spans 15 amino acids. The V segment lost 1 base and the J segment 5 bases; nucleotides outside the gene matches: 4. The germline V gene has CDR1 SGHRS and CDR2 YFSETQ. CDR3 DNA: TGCGCCAGCAGCTTGTTTGCTAGCGGGAACAATGAGCAGTTCTTC. Its protein is CASSLFASGNNEQFF.

This chain's CDR3 is CASSNHREEIEAFF. CDR3 nucleotides: TGTGCCAGCAGCAATCACAGGGAAGAAATTGAAGCTTTCTTT. The chain carries TRBV28 and TRBJ1-1; TRBD1 is a possible D gene (6 bases). V lost 6 bases and J 7 bases, leaving 18 bases between the germline ends. Germline loops: CDR1 MDHEN, CDR2 SYDVKM. The CDR3 covers 14 residues.

This clonotype was counted at least ten times. The rearrangement joins TRBV6-1 to TRBJ2-1; no firm D call. This CDR3 has 11 residues. Germline V gene sequence: CDR1 MNHNS, CDR2 SASEGT. V shed 5 bases and J shed 3 bases, with 2 bases lying between them. The CDR3 loop reads CASSNYNEQFF. The CDR3 DNA is TGTGCCAGCAGTAACTACAATGAGCAGTTCTTC.

On this clonotype itself: This may be a read error, as it is one base from a much larger clone. The chain has TRBV4-1 and TRBJ1-2; D is unclear. The germline V gene encodes CDR1 MGHRA and CDR2 YSYEKL. The CDR3 spans 12 residues. This chain's CDR3 is CASIQDYQGYTF. As DNA, the CDR3 is TGCGCCAGCATCCAAGACTATCAGGGCTACACCTTC.

The rearrangement uses TRBV7-9 and TRBJ2-7; 8 bases fit TRBD2. CDR3 size: 16 residues. V was clipped by 7 bases and J by 6 bases; unmatched bases: 17. Per the germline V gene, CDR1 is SEHNR and CDR2 is FQNEAQ (reference sequence). The CDR3 region is CASTFRTAGDLREQYF. In nucleotides, the CDR3 is TGTGCCAGCACTTTTAGAACAGCGGGGGACCTACGCGAGCAGTACTTC.

This clonotype was detected ten times or more. This sequence joins TRBV28 and TRBJ1-1; the match to TRBD1 covers 7 bases. Germline lookup yields CDR1 MDHEN and CDR2 SYDVKM. V shed 4 bases, J shed 2 bases, and the junction held 4 bases outside the gene matches. This CDR3 has 14 amino acids. This CDR3 is CASSSTGHNTEAFF. The DNA of the CDR3 is TGTGCCAGCAGTTCGACAGGGCACAACACTGAAGCTTTCTTT.

This clonotype was detected a few times. This chain connects TRBV2 to TRBJ2-1; 7 nucleotides agree with TRBD2. With 5 bases clipped from V and 6 bases from J, the junction kept 4 bases outside the gene matches. CDR1 is SNHLY and CDR2 is FYNNEI in the germline V gene. This CDR3 contains 13 residues. Here the CDR3 reads CASSLAGINEQFF. The CDR3, as DNA: TGTGCCAGCAGTTTAGCGGGTATCAATGAGCAGTTCTTC.

On this clonotype: A read error may produce the germline difference seen at one junction end. The rearrangement uses TRBV11-3 and TRBJ2-1, with 8 bases that match TRBD1. Germline loops: CDR1 SGHNT, CDR2 YENEEA. The length of the CDR3 is 14 residues. The CDR3 region is CTSSFLDRGNEKFF. For the CDR3, the DNA is TGTACCAGCAGCTTCCTCGACAGGGGAAATGAGAAGTTCTTC.

For this clonotype: A much larger clonotype is one base distant, so this may be a read error. The rearrangement links TRBV6-1 to TRBJ2-7, with D perhaps matching TRBD1 (6 bases). The germline gives CDR1 MNHNS, CDR2 SASEGT. CDR3 length: 15 residues. Trimming took 7 bases from V and 6 from J, leaving 22 bases between them. The CDR3 is CASTKNRDIACEQYF. CDR3 DNA sequence: TGTGCCAGCACCAAAAACCGGGACATAGCCTGCGAGCAGTACTTC.

J is TRBJ2-7 and V is TRBV19; D is uncertain. CDR1 and CDR2 (germline): LNHDA, SQIVND (reference sequence). The CDR3 is 14 residues long. The V and J ends lost 5 bases and 2 bases respectively, with 13 bases between them. The CDR3 DNA reads as TGTGCCAGTAGTCGCGGTACACGGGCCTACGAGCAGTACTTC. Residues: CASSRGTRAYEQYF.

This clonotype was seen more than once but under ten times. At one boundary the junction diverges from the germline segment, which might be a read error. The rearrangement uses TRBV10-3 and TRBJ1-1; 7 bases are a match to TRBD1. The CDR3 has 14 amino acids. Germline CDR1 and CDR2: ENHRY and SYGVKD. CDR3 nucleotide sequence: TGTGCCATCAGTAGACAGGGCGGGAACACTGAAACTTTCTTT. This encodes CAISRQGGNTETFF.

On this clonotype: One junction end does not reproduce the germline sequence, and a read error may be involved. The chain combines TRBV6-1 with TRBJ2-1, with D uncertain. Germline V gives CDR1 MNHNS, CDR2 SASEGT. This CDR3 has 13 residues. The CDR3 DNA follows: TGTGCCAGCATTGAATTACTCGTCAATGAGCAGTTCTTC. Amino acid sequence: CASIELLVNEQFF.

Concerning this clonotype itself: A read error may account for a junction end that differs from germline. This sequence joins TRBV28 and TRBJ1-1, with 9 nucleotides matching TRBD1. The CDR3 length is 15 residues. Per the germline V gene, CDR1 is MDHEN and CDR2 is SYDVKM. CDR3 in amino acids: CASSTRTGVYTEAFF. CDR3 coding DNA: TGTGCCAGCAGTACAAGGACAGGGGTGTACACTGAAGCCTTCTTT.

The V gene is TRBV20-1, the J gene TRBJ2-1, with TRBD1 identical over 7 bases. The CDR3 sequence is 16 residues long. Per the germline V gene, CDR1 is DFQATT and CDR2 is SNEGSKA (reference sequence). Trimming took 6 bases from V and 3 from J; bases not matched to a gene: 14. The DNA of the CDR3 is TGCAGTGCCCCGGGGACAGATGAGTCATACTACAATGAGCAGTTCTTC. It translates to CSAPGTDESYYNEQFF.

This clonotype was seen only once. Since a much larger clone is just one base distant, this may be a read error. The chain carries TRBV15 and TRBJ2-5; D is unclear. Per the germline V gene, CDR1 is LNHNV and CDR2 is YYDKDF (reference sequence). There are 14 residues in the CDR3. The CDR3 loop reads CATSRRVQEETRYF. The DNA for the CDR3 is TGTGCCACCAGCAGACGGGTCCAGGAAGAGACCCGGTACTTC.

This clonotype was detected many times. V is TRBV20-1 and J is TRBJ2-7, with 10 bases lining up with TRBD1. With V trimmed by 4 bases and J by 7 bases, 16 bases remained unmatched. CDR3 size: 16 residues. Germline CDR1 DFQATT, CDR2 SNEGSKA (reference sequence). CDR3 sequence: CSAIPTPRQGAWEQYF. CDR3 coding DNA: TGCAGTGCTATCCCCACCCCGAGACAGGGGGCGTGGGAGCAGTACTTC.

To note about this clonotype: A much larger clone lies a single base off, so this may be a read error. The CDR3, as DNA: TGCAGTGCTAGAGAGTTGACTCCCGAACCTAGGGCCAAAGACATTCAGTACTTC. This gives the protein CSARELTPEPRAKDIQYF. The chain links TRBV20-1 to TRBJ2-4, with D unresolved. The CDR3 spans 18 residues. Germline CDR1 is DFQATT and CDR2 is SNEGSKA (reference sequence).

A remark on this clonotype: The junction differs from germline at one of its ends, possibly a read error. V and J are TRBV5-4 and TRBJ2-3; 9 positions agree with TRBD1. The CDR3 is 16 residues long. Germline assignment: CDR1 SGHNT and CDR2 YYREEE (reference sequence). CDR3 sequence (DNA): TGTGCCAGCAGCCCATCCCGGACAGGGGACACAGATACGCGGTATTTT. Encoded protein: CASSPSRTGDTDTRYF.

This clonotype was counted at least ten times. CDR3 sequence (DNA): TGTGCCAGCAGTTGGCAGGCGAACACTGAAGCTTTCTTT. Protein sequence: CASSWQANTEAFF. This chain links TRBV12-3 or TRBV12-4 with TRBJ1-1; no firm D call. The V end lost 4 bases, the J end lost 1 base, and 7 bases lay between the germline ends. This CDR3 region has 13 residues.

About this clonotype itself: This may come from a read error, since a much larger clone is one base off. The rearrangement uses TRBV6-1 and TRBJ2-2, with D uncertain. The germline V and J ends were trimmed by 1 base and 4 bases, with 10 bases remaining between them. This CDR3 is built from 15 residues. Germline lookup yields CDR1 MNHNS and CDR2 SASEGT. CDR3 DNA: TGTGCCAGCAGTGAAGATCCGGGCACCACCGGGGAGCTGTTTTTT. Protein sequence: CASSEDPGTTGELFF.

There are many counts of this clonotype. V usage is TRBV20-1 and J usage is TRBJ2-7; TRBD2 aligns across 9 bases. V dropped 5 bases and J dropped 1; count of bases not matched to a gene: 9. Germline assignment: CDR1 DFQATT and CDR2 SNEGSKA (reference sequence). There are 15 residues in the CDR3. CDR3: CSAQTPTSGSYEQYF. CDR3 nucleotides: TGCAGTGCTCAGACACCGACTAGCGGATCCTACGAGCAGTACTTC.